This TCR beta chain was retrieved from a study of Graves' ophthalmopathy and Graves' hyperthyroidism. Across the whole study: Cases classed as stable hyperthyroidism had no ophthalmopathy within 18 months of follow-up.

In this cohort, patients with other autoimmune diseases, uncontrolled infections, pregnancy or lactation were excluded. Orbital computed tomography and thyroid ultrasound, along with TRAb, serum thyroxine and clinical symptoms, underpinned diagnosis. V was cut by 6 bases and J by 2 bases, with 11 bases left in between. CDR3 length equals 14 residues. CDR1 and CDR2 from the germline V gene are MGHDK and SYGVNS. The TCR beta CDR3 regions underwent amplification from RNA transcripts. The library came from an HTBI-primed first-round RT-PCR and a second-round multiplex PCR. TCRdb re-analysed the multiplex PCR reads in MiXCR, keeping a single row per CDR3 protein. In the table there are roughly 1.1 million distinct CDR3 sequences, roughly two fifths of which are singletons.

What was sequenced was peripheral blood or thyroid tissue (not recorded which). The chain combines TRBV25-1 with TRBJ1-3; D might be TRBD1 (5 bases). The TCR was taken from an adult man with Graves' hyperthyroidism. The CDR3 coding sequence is TGTGCCAGCAGGGGAGTGGGGCCTGGAAACACCATATATTTT. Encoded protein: CASRGVGPGNTIYF.